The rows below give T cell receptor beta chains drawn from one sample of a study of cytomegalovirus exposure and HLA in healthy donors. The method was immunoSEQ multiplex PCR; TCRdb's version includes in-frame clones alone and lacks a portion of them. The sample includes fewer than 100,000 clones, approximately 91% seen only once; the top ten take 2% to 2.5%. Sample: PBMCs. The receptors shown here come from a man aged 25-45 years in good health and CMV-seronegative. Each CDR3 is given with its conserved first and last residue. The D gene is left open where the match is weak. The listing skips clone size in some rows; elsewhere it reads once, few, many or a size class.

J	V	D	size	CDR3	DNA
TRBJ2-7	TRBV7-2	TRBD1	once	CASSQTGTGNYEQYF	TGTGCCAGCAGCCAAACCGGGACAGGGAACTACGAGCAGTACTTC
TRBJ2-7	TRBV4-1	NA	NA	CASSQAPGIKGEQYF	TGCGCCAGCAGCCAAGCCCCAGGGATTAAGGGCGAGCAGTACTTC
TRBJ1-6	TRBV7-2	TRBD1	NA	CASSSQDRGPSPLHF	TGTGCCAGCAGCTCGCAGGACAGGGGCCCATCACCCCTCCACTTT
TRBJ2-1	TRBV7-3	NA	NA	CASSGDNYNEQFF	TGTGCCAGCAGTGGCGACAATTACAATGAGCAGTTCTTC
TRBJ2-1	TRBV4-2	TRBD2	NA	CASSPVAGGLVDEQFF	TGTGCCAGCAGCCCCGTAGCGGGGGGGCTGGTCGATGAGCAGTTCTTC
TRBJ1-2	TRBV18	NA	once	CASSPDKNYGYTF	TGTGCCAGCTCACCCGACAAAAACTATGGCTACACCTTC
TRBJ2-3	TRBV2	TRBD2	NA	CASISIAGLSTDTQYF	TGTGCCAGCATTAGTATAGCGGGACTCAGCACAGATACGCAGTATTTT
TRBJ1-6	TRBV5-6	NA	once	CASSPRGDGSPLHF	TGTGCCAGCAGCCCTCGGGGTGACGGTTCACCCCTCCACTTT
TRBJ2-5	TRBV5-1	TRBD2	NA	CASSLGGREETQYF	TGCGCCAGCAGCTTAGGTGGGAGGGAGGAGACCCAGTACTTC
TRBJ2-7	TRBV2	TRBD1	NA	CASSIPGQGPRYEQYF	TGTGCCAGCAGTATACCGGGACAGGGCCCTCGCTACGAGCAGTACTTC
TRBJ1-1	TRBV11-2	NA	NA	CASSQWAPPPKPTTEAFF	TGTGCCAGCAGCCAGTGGGCTCCACCGCCTAAACCCACAACTGAAGCTTTCTTT
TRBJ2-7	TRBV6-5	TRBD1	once	CASSGTGGIYEQYF	TGTGCCAGCAGCGGGACAGGGGGCATCTACGAGCAGTACTTC
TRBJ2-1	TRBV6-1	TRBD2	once	CATRDSAGNNEQFF	TGTGCCACAAGAGACTCAGCGGGAAACAATGAGCAGTTCTTC
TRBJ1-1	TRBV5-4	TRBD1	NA	CASSPNDRVNTEAFF	TGTGCCAGCAGCCCGAACGACAGGGTGAACACTGAAGCTTTCTTT
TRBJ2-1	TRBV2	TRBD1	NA	CASSHQPGQGTHNEQFF	TGTGCCAGCAGCCACCAACCGGGACAGGGAACTCACAATGAGCAGTTCTTC
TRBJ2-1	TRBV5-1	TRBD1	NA	CASTLTGQDNEQFF	TGCGCCAGCACCTTAACGGGACAGGACAATGAGCAGTTCTTC
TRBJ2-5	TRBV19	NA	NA	CASSIGQRAETQYF	TGTGCCAGTAGTATAGGGCAGAGGGCAGAGACCCAGTACTTC
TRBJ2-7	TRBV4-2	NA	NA	CASSQPTAGIIREQYF	TGTGCCAGCAGCCAACCAACAGCGGGTATAATACGAGAGCAGTACTTC
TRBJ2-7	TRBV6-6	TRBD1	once	CASRPGTGSYEQYF	TGTGCCAGCAGACCCGGGACAGGGTCCTACGAGCAGTACTTC
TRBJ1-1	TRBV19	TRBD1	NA	CASRTGGSNTEAFF	TGTGCCAGTAGGACAGGGGGATCGAACACTGAAGCTTTCTTT
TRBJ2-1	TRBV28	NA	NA	CASSHPSEQFF	TGTGCCAGCAGCCACCCTAGCGAGCAGTTCTTC
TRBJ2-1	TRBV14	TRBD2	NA	CASSQFTGTSGRPYNEQFF	TGTGCCAGCAGCCAATTCACCGGGACTAGCGGGAGGCCCTACAATGAGCAGTTCTTC
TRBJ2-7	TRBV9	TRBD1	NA	CASSGPGQGSYEQYF	TGTGCCAGCAGTGGACCGGGACAGGGTTCCTACGAGCAGTACTTC
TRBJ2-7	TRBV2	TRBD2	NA	CASSEIAGRQSYEQYF	TGTGCCAGCAGTGAAATAGCGGGAAGGCAATCCTACGAGCAGTACTTC
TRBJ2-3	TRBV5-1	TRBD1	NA	CASSLDRQGAFGNTDTQYF	TGCGCCAGCAGCTTGGATCGACAGGGGGCTTTCGGAAACACAGATACGCAGTATTTT
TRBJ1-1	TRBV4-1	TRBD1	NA	CASSQGQGGTEAFF	TGCGCCAGCAGCCAGGGACAGGGGGGCACTGAAGCTTTCTTT
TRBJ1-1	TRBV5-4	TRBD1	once	CASSFQGAPAEAFF	TGTGCCAGCAGCTTTCAGGGGGCTCCGGCTGAAGCTTTCTTT
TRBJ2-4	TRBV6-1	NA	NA	CASSGESRHGNIQYF	TGTGCCAGCAGCGGTGAAAGCCGACACGGAAACATTCAGTACTTC
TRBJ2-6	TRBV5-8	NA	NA	CASRPWTGLHSGANVLTF	TGTGCCAGCAGACCCTGGACAGGACTACACTCTGGGGCCAACGTCCTGACTTTC
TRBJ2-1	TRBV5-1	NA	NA	CASSLVSGRTYNEQFF	TGCGCCAGCAGCTTGGTGTCAGGGCGGACCTACAATGAGCAGTTCTTC
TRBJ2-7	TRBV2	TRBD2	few	CASIQPGREGEQYF	TGTGCCAGCATACAACCGGGCAGGGAGGGCGAGCAGTACTTC
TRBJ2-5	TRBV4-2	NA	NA	CASSQGGEESFPTETQYF	TGTGCCAGCAGCCAAGGGGGGGAGGAGTCATTCCCGACCGAGACCCAGTACTTC
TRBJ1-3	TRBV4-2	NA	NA	CASSQQVVSGNTIYF	TGTGCCAGCAGCCAACAGGTAGTCTCTGGAAACACCATATATTTT
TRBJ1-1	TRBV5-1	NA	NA	CASSLWKPQGEGAFF	TGCGCCAGCAGCCTGTGGAAGCCTCAGGGTGAAGGGGCTTTCTTT
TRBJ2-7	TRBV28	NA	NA	CASSLRTGLTYEQYF	TGTGCCAGCAGTTTGCGTACAGGGCTAACCTACGAGCAGTACTTC
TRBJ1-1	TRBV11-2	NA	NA	CASSFNPVGNTEAFF	TGTGCCAGCAGCTTTAACCCGGTTGGGAACACTGAAGCTTTCTTT
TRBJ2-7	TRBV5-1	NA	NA	CASRDGSYEQYF	TGCGCAAGCAGGGACGGGAGCTACGAGCAGTACTTC
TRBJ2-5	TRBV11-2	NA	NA	CASSLDPLEAGTQYF	TGTGCCAGCAGCTTAGATCCGCTGGAGGCGGGGACCCAGTACTTC
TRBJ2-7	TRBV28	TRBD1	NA	CASTTLGTGGIYEQYF	TGTGCCAGCACCACACTAGGGACAGGGGGTATCTACGAGCAGTACTTC
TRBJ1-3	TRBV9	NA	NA	CASSRTVLSGNTIYF	TGTGCCAGCAGCCGGACAGTTCTCTCTGGAAACACCATATATTTT
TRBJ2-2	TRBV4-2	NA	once	CASSQEELSGELFF	TGTGCCAGCAGCCAAGAGGAGTTGTCCGGGGAGCTGTTTTTT
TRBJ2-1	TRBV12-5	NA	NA	CASGWDIGDNEQFF	TGTGCTAGTGGTTGGGACATTGGGGACAATGAGCAGTTCTTC
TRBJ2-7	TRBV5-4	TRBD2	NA	CASMLAGGPYEQYF	TGTGCCAGCATGCTAGCGGGAGGACCCTACGAGCAGTACTTC
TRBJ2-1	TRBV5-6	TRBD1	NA	CASSPLDRGEEQFF	TGTGCCAGCAGCCCCTTAGACAGGGGGGAGGAGCAGTTCTTC
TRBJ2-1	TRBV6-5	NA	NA	CASSYRGHSYNEQFF	TGTGCCAGCAGTTATCGAGGGCACTCCTACAATGAGCAGTTCTTC
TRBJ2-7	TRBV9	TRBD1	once	CASSVAGTGDYEQYF	TGTGCCAGCAGCGTAGCCGGGACAGGAGACTACGAGCAGTACTTC
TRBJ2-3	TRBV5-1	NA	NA	CASSFSLSSTDTQYF	TGCGCCAGCAGCTTCAGTCTCTCTAGCACAGATACGCAGTATTTT
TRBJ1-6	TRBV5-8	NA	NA	CASSWTDGLPNSPLHF	TGTGCCAGCAGCTGGACAGACGGACTCCCAAATTCACCCCTCCACTTT
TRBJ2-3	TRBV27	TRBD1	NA	CASSFLGTGVSTDTQYF	TGTGCCAGCAGTTTTCTCGGGACAGGAGTTAGCACAGATACGCAGTATTTT